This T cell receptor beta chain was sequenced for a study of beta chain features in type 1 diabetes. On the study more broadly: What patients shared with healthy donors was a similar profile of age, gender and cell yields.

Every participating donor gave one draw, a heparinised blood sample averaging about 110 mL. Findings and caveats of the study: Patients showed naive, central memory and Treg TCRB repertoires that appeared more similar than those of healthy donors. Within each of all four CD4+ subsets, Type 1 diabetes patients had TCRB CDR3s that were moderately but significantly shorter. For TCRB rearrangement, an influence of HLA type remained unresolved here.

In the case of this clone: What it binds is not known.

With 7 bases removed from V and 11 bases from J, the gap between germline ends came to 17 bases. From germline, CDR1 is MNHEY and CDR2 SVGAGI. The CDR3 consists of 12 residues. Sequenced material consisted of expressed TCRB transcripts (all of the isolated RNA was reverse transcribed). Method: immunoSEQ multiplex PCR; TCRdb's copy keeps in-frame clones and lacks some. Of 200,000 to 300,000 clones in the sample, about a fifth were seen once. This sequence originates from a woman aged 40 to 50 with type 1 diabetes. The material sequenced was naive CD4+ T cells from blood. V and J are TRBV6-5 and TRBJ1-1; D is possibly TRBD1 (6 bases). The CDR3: CASTSTYREAFF. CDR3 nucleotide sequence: TGTGCCAGCACCTCCACGTACAGGGAGGCTTTCTTT.